This TCR beta chain was identified during a study of shared clonotypes between healthy human individuals. Genomic DNA (from each subset) was split evenly across several immunoSEQ plates. The unsorted PBMC sample used ten immunoSEQ deep assay plates. The assay was immunoSEQ multiplex PCR, and TCRdb's table has in-frame clones only and misses some. The repertoire has about 490,000 clones, over 60% of them found once; the top ten carry 13%. V gave up 7 bases and J gave up 1 base, with 9 bases separating them. Germline V CDR1 and CDR2: SQVTM, ANQGSEA. This CDR3 has 12 residues. The sample was PBMCs. V and J are TRBV29-1 and TRBJ2-3; D uncertain. The source is a woman aged 40 to 49 in good health. Some clones in this sample may be carry-over from other donors' samples. The CDR3 spells CSGNDGTDTQYF. The DNA of the CDR3 is TGCAGCGGGAACGATGGCACAGATACGCAGTATTTT.